This record looks at one T cell receptor beta chain sequence and its context. Seattle-derived patients entered the study during active infection and were followed longitudinally. The data originate from a study of blood T cell repertoires in COVID-19. Overall study: The United States, Italy and Spain were the sources of the acute and convalescent COVID-19 samples. The cDNA or gDNA used as material had been derived from T cells, B-cell-depleted T cells, or PBMCs.

The authors' processing: Amplifying reference gene primers gave estimates of nucleated cell counts. Using immunoSEQ multiplex PCR, the repertoire was profiled, and TCRdb retains in-frame clones only, with some absent. V and J calls plus clone size are reproduced from that table; the DNA served to infer D and trimming. The data show fewer than 400,000 clones, 85% to 90% seen once. CDR3 length: 13 residues. Germline V lookup: CDR1 SGHVS, CDR2 FNYEAQ. The germline V and J ends were trimmed by 6 bases and 4 bases, with 12 bases remaining between them. The material sequenced was peripheral blood. The sequence came from a woman in her twenties or thirties with COVID-19, enrolled during active disease. The V call is TRBV7-6, the J call TRBJ1-2; perhaps TRBD1 as D (5 bases). CDR3 loop: CASSQDQGYGYTF. CDR3 in DNA: TGTGCCAGCAGTCAAGACCAGGGCTATGGCTACACCTTC.